The rows below give T cell receptor beta chains drawn from one sample of a study of identical twins. One entry per CDR3 protein results from TCRdb running MiXCR on the 5' RACE reads. The table records around 550,000 distinct CDR3 sequences, about 15% of them present only once. The same sample was also used in a study of yellow fever vaccine responses in identical twins.

Material: CD4+ T cells sorted from blood. Receptor source: a woman between 18 and 29 years old in good health. Each CDR3 is given with its conserved first and last residue. The order of the fields is D gene, V gene, clone size, J gene, CDR3 DNA, CDR3 protein. A D gene is named only where the DNA matches it firmly. Part of the rows lack a size; the others show once, few, many or a class for expanded clones.

NA	TRBV12-3/TRBV12-4	few	TRBJ2-1	TGTGCCAGATCCCCAGCCGGGAAAGGAGGGGGGTGGGAGCAGTTCTTC	CARSPAGKGGGWEQFF
NA	TRBV6-1	NA	TRBJ2-1	TGTGCCAGCAGTGAGGATCTAACCTCCTACAATGAGCAGTTCTTC	CASSEDLTSYNEQFF
NA	TRBV20-1	NA	TRBJ2-1	TGCAGTGCTTTCGGCGGAGGGAATGAGCAGTTCTTC	CSAFGGGNEQFF
NA	TRBV5-4	NA	TRBJ1-1	TGTGCCAGCAGTTCAGGACAGCTTCCCAACACTGAAGCTTTCTTT	CASSSGQLPNTEAFF
TRBD2	TRBV20-1	NA	TRBJ2-3	TGCAGTGCTAGTCTAGCGGGAGGGCCTGGCACAGATACGCAGTATTTT	CSASLAGGPGTDTQYF
NA	TRBV7-9	few	TRBJ1-2	TGTGCCAGCAGCTTACTGGGGGGAAACTATGGCTACACCTTC	CASSLLGGNYGYTF
NA	TRBV3-1	NA	TRBJ1-1	TGTGCCAGCAGCCAAGAATTTGGGAGGAACACTGAAGCTTTCTTT	CASSQEFGRNTEAFF
TRBD2	TRBV3-1	NA	TRBJ2-4	TGTGCCAGCAGCCTTGTACTTGGGACTAGCGGGGGAGTAGCCAAAAACATTCAGTACTTC	CASSLVLGTSGGVAKNIQYF
NA	TRBV7-8	NA	TRBJ2-1	TGTGCCAGCAGCTTAGCGCGTCGGGAGCTGGGTGAGCAGTTCTTC	CASSLARRELGEQFF
NA	TRBV6-5	few	TRBJ1-2	TGTGCCAGCAGTTCCAGGGACGCCTATGGCTACACCTTC	CASSSRDAYGYTF
NA	TRBV11-2	NA	TRBJ2-2	TGTGCCAGCAGCTTAGGGGGCAGCTTGACCGGGGAGCTGTTTTTT	CASSLGGSLTGELFF
TRBD1	TRBV28	few	TRBJ1-5	TGTGCCAGCAGTCTAGCCTCGACAGGGGGGCATCAGCCCCAGCATTTT	CASSLASTGGHQPQHF
TRBD1	TRBV10-3	many	TRBJ1-4	TGTGCCATCGGCACAGGGGGCACCGCTGAAAAACTGTTTTTT	CAIGTGGTAEKLFF
TRBD2	TRBV14	NA	TRBJ2-5	TGTGCCAGCAGCCAAGGAGCTCTAGCGGGAGGAGAGACCCAGTACTTC	CASSQGALAGGETQYF
NA	TRBV20-1	few	TRBJ1-1	TGCAGTGCAGGGCCAGCAAACACTGAAGCTTTCTTT	CSAGPANTEAFF
NA	TRBV7-9	NA	TRBJ2-1	TGTGCCAGCAGCCCCCGGCTCCCAAATGAGCAGTTCTTC	CASSPRLPNEQFF
TRBD1	TRBV28	few	TRBJ1-1	TGTGCCAGCAGAACGGGACAGGCGCTATTAGAGAACACTGAAGCTTTCTTT	CASRTGQALLENTEAFF
NA	TRBV11-2	many	TRBJ1-1	TGTGCCAGCAGCTTAAGGCAGGGAGGGAACACTGAAGCTTTCTTT	CASSLRQGGNTEAFF
TRBD2	TRBV29-1	many	TRBJ2-3	TGCAGCGTTGAGAGGACTAGCGGCCCAGATACGCAGTATTTT	CSVERTSGPDTQYF
NA	TRBV11-2	many	TRBJ1-2	TGTGCCAGCAGCTTCCGACAATATGGCTACACCTTC	CASSFRQYGYTF
NA	TRBV5-5	NA	TRBJ1-1	TGTGCCAGCAGCTTTGGGGTGGTCCGGAGTGAAGCTTTCTTT	CASSFGVVRSEAFF
TRBD1	TRBV19	NA	TRBJ2-4	TGTGCCAGTAGTATAGGGGACAGGGTTTTGAACATTCAGTACTTC	CASSIGDRVLNIQYF
NA	TRBV5-1	few	TRBJ2-1	TGCGCCAGCAGCTTGGGGTGGGGTGCCTACAATGAGCAGTTCTTC	CASSLGWGAYNEQFF
NA	TRBV12-3/TRBV12-4	many	TRBJ2-2	TGTGCCAGCAGTTTCCAGGGAATATCCGGGGAGCTGTTTTTT	CASSFQGISGELFF
TRBD1	TRBV11-3	few	TRBJ1-4	TGTGCCAGCAGCGGAAGACAGGGGGGAACTACAACTAATGAAAAACTGTTTTTT	CASSGRQGGTTTNEKLFF
TRBD2	TRBV4-2	few	TRBJ2-7	TGTGCCAGCAGCCAAGAGGGGACTAGCGGGAGGGGCGAGCAGTACTTC	CASSQEGTSGRGEQYF
TRBD2	TRBV7-9	NA	TRBJ2-7	TGTGCCAGCACCCAAGCGGGAGCACCCTACGAGCAGTACTTC	CASTQAGAPYEQYF
NA	TRBV7-9	NA	TRBJ1-6	TGTGCCAGCAGCGACCGGACGGTTAATTCACCCCTCCACTTT	CASSDRTVNSPLHF
TRBD2	TRBV28	few	TRBJ2-1	TGTGCCAGCAGTGTCGGACTAGCGGGCCGCAATGAGCAGTTCTTC	CASSVGLAGRNEQFF